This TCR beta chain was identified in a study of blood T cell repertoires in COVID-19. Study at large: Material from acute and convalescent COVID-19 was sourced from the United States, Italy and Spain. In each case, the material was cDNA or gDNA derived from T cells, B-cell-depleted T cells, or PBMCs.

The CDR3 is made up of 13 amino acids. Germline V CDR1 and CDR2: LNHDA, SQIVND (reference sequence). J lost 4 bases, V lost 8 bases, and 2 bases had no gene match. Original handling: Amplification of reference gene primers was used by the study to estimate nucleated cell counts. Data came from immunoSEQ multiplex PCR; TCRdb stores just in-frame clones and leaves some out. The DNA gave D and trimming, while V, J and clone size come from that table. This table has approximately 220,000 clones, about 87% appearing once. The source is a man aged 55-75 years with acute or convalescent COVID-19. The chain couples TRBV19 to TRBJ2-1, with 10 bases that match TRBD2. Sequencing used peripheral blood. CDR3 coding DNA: TGTGCCAGTGGACTAGCGGTATACAATGAGCAGTTCTTC. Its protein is CASGLAVYNEQFF.